This TCR beta chain was obtained from a study of shared clonotypes between healthy human individuals. Amplification in unsorted PBMC replicate PCRs started from about 320 ng DNA, which equals tens of thousands of T cell genomes. The authors sequenced unsorted PBMC DNA on ten immunoSEQ deep assay plates. Profiled with immunoSEQ multiplex PCR; TCRdb holds only in-frame clones, not every one. The top ten hold 12% of the sample, which has some 450,000 clones, 60% to 80% seen once. The CDR3 consists of 14 residues. In germline, CDR1 is SEHNR, CDR2 FQNEAQ (reference sequence). The trim removed 5 bases at V and 6 bases at J, leaving 7 bases unmatched.

The clonotype comes from a middle-aged woman in good health. Some clones in this sample may be carry-over from other donors' samples. The V call is TRBV7-9, the J call TRBJ1-2, with TRBD1 matching over 9 bases. Sequencing was carried out using PBMCs. CDR3 bases: TGTGCCAGCAGCGAGCGACAGGGGGTCGATGGCTACACCTTC. Amino acid sequence: CASSERQGVDGYTF.